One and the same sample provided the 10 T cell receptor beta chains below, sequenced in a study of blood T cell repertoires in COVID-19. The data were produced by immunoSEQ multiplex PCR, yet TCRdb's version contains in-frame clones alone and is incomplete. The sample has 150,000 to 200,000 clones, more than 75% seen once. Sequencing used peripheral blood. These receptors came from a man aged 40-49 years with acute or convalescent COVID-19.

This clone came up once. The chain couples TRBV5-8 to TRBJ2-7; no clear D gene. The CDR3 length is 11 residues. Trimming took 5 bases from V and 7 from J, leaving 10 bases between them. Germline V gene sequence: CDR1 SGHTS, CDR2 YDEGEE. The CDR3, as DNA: TGTGCCAGCAGTCCGAAGACAGAGCAGTACTTC. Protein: CASSPKTEQYF. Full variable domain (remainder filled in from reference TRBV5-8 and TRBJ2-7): EAGVTQSPTHLIKTRGQQATLRCSPISGHTSVYWYQQALGLGLQFLLWYDEGEERNRGNFPPRFSGRQFPNYSSELNVNALELEDSALYLCASSPKTEQYFGPGTRLTVT.

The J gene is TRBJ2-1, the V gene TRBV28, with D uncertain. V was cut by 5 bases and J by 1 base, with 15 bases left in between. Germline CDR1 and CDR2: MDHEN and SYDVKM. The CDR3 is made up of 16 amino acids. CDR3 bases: TGTGCCAGCAGTCCCCCTGGCGGAAGGTCCTACAATGAGCAGTTCTTC. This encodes CASSPPGGRSYNEQFF.

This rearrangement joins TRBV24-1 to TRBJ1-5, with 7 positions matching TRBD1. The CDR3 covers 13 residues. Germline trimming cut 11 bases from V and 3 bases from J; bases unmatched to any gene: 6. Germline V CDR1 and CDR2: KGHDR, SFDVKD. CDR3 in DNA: TGTGCCAACCGACAGGGACTCAATCAGCCCCAGCATTTT. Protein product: CANRQGLNQPQHF.

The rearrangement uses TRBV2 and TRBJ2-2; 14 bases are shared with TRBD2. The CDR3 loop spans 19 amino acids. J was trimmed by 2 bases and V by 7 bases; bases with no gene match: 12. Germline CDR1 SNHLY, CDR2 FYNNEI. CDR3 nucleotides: TGTGCCAGCATCGATAGGGGACTAGCGGGGGCCATTAACACCGGGGAGCTGTTTTTT. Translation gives CASIDRGLAGAINTGELFF.

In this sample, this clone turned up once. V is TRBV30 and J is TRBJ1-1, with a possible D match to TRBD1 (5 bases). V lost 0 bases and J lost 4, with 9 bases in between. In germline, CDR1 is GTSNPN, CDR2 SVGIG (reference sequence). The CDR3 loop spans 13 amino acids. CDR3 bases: TGTGCCTGGAGTGTACGGGGGGGCACTGAAGCTTTCTTT. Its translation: CAWSVRGGTEAFF.

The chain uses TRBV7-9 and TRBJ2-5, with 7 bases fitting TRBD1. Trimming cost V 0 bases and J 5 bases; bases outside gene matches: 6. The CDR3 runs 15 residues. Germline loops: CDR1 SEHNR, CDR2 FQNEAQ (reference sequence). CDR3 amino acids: CASSLAMGQWETQYF. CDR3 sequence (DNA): TGTGCCAGCAGCTTAGCGATGGGACAGTGGGAGACCCAGTACTTC.

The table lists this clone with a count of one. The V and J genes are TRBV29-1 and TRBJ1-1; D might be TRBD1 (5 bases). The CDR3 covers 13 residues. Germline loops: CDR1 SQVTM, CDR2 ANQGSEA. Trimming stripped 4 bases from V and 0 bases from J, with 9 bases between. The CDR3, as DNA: TGCAGCGTTGGACAGTTTATGAACACTGAAGCTTTCTTT. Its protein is CSVGQFMNTEAFF.

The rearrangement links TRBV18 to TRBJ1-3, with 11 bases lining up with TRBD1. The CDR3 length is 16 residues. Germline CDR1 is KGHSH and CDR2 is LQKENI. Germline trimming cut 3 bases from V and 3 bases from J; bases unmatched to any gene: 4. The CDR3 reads CASSPRTGGYGNTIYF. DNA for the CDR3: TGTGCCAGCTCACCTAGGACAGGGGGCTATGGAAACACCATATATTTT.

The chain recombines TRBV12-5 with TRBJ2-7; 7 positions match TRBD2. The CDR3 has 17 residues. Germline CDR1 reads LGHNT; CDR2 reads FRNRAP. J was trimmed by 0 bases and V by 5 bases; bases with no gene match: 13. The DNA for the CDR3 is TGTGCTAGTGGTCTGACCCGCGGGGGAGGTAGCTCCTACGAGCAGTACTTC. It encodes CASGLTRGGGSSYEQYF.

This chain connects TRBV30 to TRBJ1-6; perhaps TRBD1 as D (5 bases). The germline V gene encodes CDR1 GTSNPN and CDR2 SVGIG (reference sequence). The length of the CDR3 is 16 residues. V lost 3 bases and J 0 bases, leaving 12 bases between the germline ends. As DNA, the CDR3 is TGTGCCTGGAGCCTGGGGGGGAGCTCCTATAATTCACCCCTCCACTTT. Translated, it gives CAWSLGGSSYNSPLHF.